This TCR beta chain comes out of a study of cytomegalovirus exposure and HLA in healthy donors. Germline CDR1 is SGHAT and CDR2 is FQNNGV. V shed 4 bases and J shed 10 bases, with 13 bases lying between them. The CDR3 is 13 residues long. About this clone: Its matching antigen is unknown.

The PCR made use of 60 Vbeta and 13 Jbeta primers. Data came from immunoSEQ multiplex PCR; TCRdb stores just in-frame clones and leaves some out. The top ten clones hold about 3% of a sample with 50,000 to 70,000 clones, over 50% of them seen once. Study-level results: In a later analysis, across HLA loci, associated TCR counts were highest for DRB1, lowest for HLA-C. The availability of immune exposure information extended only to CMV serostatus.

Donors were nominally healthy when sampled, though unrecorded immune exposures were likely. Material: PBMCs. The source of this sequence is a man younger than 45 in good health and CMV-seronegative. The V gene is TRBV11-2, the J gene TRBJ1-4; tentative D call: TRBD1 (6 bases). The CDR3 spells CASSSGQGRKLFF. CDR3 nucleotide sequence: TGTGCCAGCAGCTCCGGGCAGGGGAGAAAACTGTTTTTT.